Listed below are T cell receptor beta chains from one sample, sequenced in a study of T-cell memory formation after mild COVID-19. TCRdb used MiXCR to reprocess the 5' RACE reads, holding one entry per CDR3 protein. The sample lists roughly 100,000 distinct CDR3 sequences; about 13% were seen once. Sequencing used PBMCs or a T cell subset sorted from them (not recorded which). All receptors derive from an adult woman who had mild COVID-19 (a few samples of this study predate the infection). Cell type and time point are not known. The CDR3 runs from the conserved cysteine through the conserved F or W. D genes are given only for firm matches. Clone size is shown for a subset of rows, as once, few, many or a class of expanded clone.

>TRBD1|TRBJ1-2|TRBV30|-
TGTGCCTGGAGTGGGGACAGCACTAACTATGGCTACACCTTC
CAWSGDSTNYGYTF
>TRBD1|TRBJ2-1|TRBV19|few
TGTGCCAGTAGTATGGGGACAGGATACAATGAGCAGTTCTTC
CASSMGTGYNEQFF
>TRBD2|TRBJ2-3|TRBV4-3|-
TGCGCCAGCAGCCCCCGGACTAGCGGGAACCCCACAGATACGCAGTATTTT
CASSPRTSGNPTDTQYF
>-|TRBJ1-5|TRBV5-6|many
TGTGCCAGCAGCCGACCAGGGGTGGGTCAGCCCCAGCATTTT
CASSRPGVGQPQHF
>-|TRBJ1-4|TRBV7-9|few
TGTGCCAGCGTGAGGGGGGACCAATACGAAAAACTGTTTTTT
CASVRGDQYEKLFF
>-|TRBJ2-7|TRBV7-9|few
TGTGCCAGCAGCCCGACGACCCCCCCCGAGCAGTACTTC
CASSPTTPPEQYF
>TRBD2|TRBJ2-5|TRBV5-1|-
TGCGCCAGCAGCTCGACCGGGACTAGCTTGTGGGAGACCCAGTACTTC
CASSSTGTSLWETQYF
>TRBD1|TRBJ1-3|TRBV4-1|-
TGCGCCAGCAGCCAAGATCAGGGACAGGGTTACACCATATATTTT
CASSQDQGQGYTIYF
>TRBD2|TRBJ2-1|TRBV15|-
TGTGCCACCAGCAGAGTTTCGGGGGGGAGGAATGAGCAGTTCTTC
CATSRVSGGRNEQFF
>-|TRBJ1-2|TRBV7-9|-
TGTGCCAGCAGCTCCTCGGTCGGATTGGACTATGGCTACACCTTC
CASSSSVGLDYGYTF
>TRBD1|TRBJ1-5|TRBV9|-
TGTGCCAGCAGCACCAGGGGGGCGTTCAATCAGCCCCAGCATTTT
CASSTRGAFNQPQHF
>TRBD2|TRBJ2-1|TRBV4-3|many
TGCGCCAGCAGCCAAGATCATCCAGGGACTAGCGGGATCGATGAGCAGTTCTTC
CASSQDHPGTSGIDEQFF
>-|TRBJ2-7|TRBV5-6|once
TGTGCCAGCAGCAGGTCGGGGGTTCCAGGTTCGTCGCAGTACTTC
CASSRSGVPGSSQYF
>-|TRBJ2-7|TRBV7-6|few
TGTGCCAGCAGCTTAGGTGCAGGGGAGTACGAGCAGTACTTC
CASSLGAGEYEQYF
>-|TRBJ1-2|TRBV25-1|-
TGTGCCAGCACCCCCAAAGGGGGCTATGGCTACACCTTC
CASTPKGGYGYTF
>-|TRBJ2-7|TRBV7-8|-
TGTGCCAGCAGTCGCACCTCCTACGAGCAGTACTTC
CASSRTSYEQYF
>-|TRBJ2-1|TRBV30|-
TGTGCCTGGAGTGTACTCGGGGTCGGACGGCAGTTCTTC
CAWSVLGVGRQFF
>-|TRBJ2-7|TRBV4-1|-
TGCGCCAGCAGCCTTGAATGGTCGGCCGGGACTTACTACGAGCAGTACTTC
CASSLEWSAGTYYEQYF
>-|TRBJ2-3|TRBV12-3/TRBV12-4|-
TGTGCCAGCAGTTTATATACCGCGCCAGATACGCAGTATTTT
CASSLYTAPDTQYF
>-|TRBJ2-7|TRBV4-2|-
TGTGCCAGCAGCCAAGAATGGCCCGGACAACCCTACGAGCAGTACTTC
CASSQEWPGQPYEQYF
>-|TRBJ1-1|TRBV15|few
TGTGCCACCAGCAGTAGTATGAACACTGAAGCTTTCTTT
CATSSSMNTEAFF
>-|TRBJ1-1|TRBV7-9|few
TGTGCCAGCAGCTTAGCGCCAGGGAGGAACACTGAAGCTTTCTTT
CASSLAPGRNTEAFF
>-|TRBJ2-5|TRBV7-8|few
TGTGCCAGCAGCCCCCGGTTGGTAACCCAAGAGACCCAGTACTTC
CASSPRLVTQETQYF
>-|TRBJ2-3|TRBV6-5|-
TGTGCCAGCAGTTACCGGCTAGGCTTCACAGATACGCAGTATTTT
CASSYRLGFTDTQYF
>TRBD2|TRBJ2-3|TRBV9|-
TGTGCCAGCAGCTTGGAGACTAGCGGGGCTGGCACAGATACGCAGTATTTT
CASSLETSGAGTDTQYF